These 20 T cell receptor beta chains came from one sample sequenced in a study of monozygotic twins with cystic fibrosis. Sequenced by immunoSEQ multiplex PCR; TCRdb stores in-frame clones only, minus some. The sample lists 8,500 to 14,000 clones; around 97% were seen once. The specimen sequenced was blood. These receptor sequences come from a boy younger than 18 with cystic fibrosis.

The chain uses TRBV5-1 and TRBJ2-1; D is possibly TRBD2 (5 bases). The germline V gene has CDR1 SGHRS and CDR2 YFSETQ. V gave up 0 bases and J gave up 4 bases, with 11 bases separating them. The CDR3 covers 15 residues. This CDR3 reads CASSLAVSGYNEQFF. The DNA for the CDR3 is TGCGCCAGCAGCTTGGCAGTCTCGGGGTACAATGAGCAGTTCTTC.

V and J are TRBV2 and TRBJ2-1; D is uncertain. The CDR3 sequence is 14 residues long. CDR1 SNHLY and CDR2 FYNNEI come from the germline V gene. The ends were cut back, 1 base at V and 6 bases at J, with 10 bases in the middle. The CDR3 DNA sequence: TGTGCCAGCAGTGAAGAGAGCATGGGCAATGAGCAGTTCTTC. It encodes CASSEESMGNEQFF.

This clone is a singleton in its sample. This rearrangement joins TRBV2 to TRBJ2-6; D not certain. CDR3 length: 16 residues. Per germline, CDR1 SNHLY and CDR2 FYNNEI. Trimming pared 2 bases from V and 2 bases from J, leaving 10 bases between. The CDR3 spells CASSETRRTGANVLTF. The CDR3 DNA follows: TGTGCCAGCAGTGAAACAAGAAGGACTGGGGCCAACGTCCTGACTTTC.

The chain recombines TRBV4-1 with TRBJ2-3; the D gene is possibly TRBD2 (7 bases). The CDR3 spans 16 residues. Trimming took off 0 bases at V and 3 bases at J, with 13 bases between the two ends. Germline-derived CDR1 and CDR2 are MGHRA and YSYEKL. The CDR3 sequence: CASSQEEGGETDTQYF. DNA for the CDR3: TGCGCCAGCAGCCAAGAGGAGGGGGGGGAAACAGATACGCAGTATTTT.

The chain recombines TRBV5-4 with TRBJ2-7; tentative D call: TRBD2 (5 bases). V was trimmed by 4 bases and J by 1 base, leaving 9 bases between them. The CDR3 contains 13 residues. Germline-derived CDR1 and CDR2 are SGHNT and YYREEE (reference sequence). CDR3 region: CASSPGDSYEQYF. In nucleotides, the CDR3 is TGTGCCAGCAGCCCCGGGGATTCCTACGAGCAGTACTTC.

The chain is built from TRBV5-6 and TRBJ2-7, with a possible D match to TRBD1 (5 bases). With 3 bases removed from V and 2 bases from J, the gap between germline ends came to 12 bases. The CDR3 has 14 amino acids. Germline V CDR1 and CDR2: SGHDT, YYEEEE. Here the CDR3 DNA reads TGTGCCAGCAGCTATAAGACAGAAGCCTACGAGCAGTACTTC. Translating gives CASSYKTEAYEQYF.

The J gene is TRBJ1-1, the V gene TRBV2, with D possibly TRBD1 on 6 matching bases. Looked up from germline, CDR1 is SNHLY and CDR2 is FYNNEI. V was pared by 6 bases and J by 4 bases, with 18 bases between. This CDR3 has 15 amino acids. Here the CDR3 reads CASRPATWTATEAFF. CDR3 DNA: TGTGCCAGCAGGCCCGCGACCTGGACAGCCACTGAAGCTTTCTTT.

The CDR3 bases are TGTGCCAGCAGTTTAGGGGGGGAGGGGAACACTGAAGCTTTCTTT. This translates into CASSLGGEGNTEAFF. The chain combines TRBV28 with TRBJ1-1; D perhaps matches TRBD1 (5 bases). Trimming removed 2 bases at V and 1 base at J, with 11 bases between. Looked up from germline, CDR1 is MDHEN and CDR2 is SYDVKM. This CDR3 is built from 15 residues.

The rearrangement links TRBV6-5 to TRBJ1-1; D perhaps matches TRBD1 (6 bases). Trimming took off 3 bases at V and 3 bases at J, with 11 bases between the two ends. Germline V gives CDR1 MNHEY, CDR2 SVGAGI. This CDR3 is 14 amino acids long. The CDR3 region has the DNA TGTGCCAGCAGTTATAGACAGGCAGACACTGAAGCTTTCTTT. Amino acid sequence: CASSYRQADTEAFF.

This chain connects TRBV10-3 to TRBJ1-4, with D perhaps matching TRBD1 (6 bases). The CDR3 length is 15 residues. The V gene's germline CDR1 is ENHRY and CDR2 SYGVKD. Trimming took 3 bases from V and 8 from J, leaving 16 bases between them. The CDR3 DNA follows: TGTGCCATCAGTGATGCCGGGGGGCCCGGGGAAAAACTGTTTTTT. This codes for CAISDAGGPGEKLFF.

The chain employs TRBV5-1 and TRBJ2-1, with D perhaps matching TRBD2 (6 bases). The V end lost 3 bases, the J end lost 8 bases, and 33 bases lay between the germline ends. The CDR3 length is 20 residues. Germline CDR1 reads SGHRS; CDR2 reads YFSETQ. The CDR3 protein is CASSSPPFLGDSNLGDEQFF. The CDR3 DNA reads TGCGCCAGCAGCTCGCCACCATTTTTAGGGGACTCCAATTTAGGCGATGAGCAGTTCTTC. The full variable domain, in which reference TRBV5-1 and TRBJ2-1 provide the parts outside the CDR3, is KAGVTQTPRYLIKTRGQQVTLSCSPISGHRSVSWYQQTPGQGLQFLFEYFSETQRNKGNFPGRFSGRQFSNSRSEMNVSTLELGDSALYLCASSSPPFLGDSNLGDEQFFGPGTRLTVL.

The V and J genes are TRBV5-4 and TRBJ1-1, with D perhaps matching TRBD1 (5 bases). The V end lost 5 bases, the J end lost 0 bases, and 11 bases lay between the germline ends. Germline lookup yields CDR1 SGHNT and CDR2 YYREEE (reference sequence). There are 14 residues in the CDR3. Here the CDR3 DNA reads TGTGCCAGCAGGGGGGGAGGGGTGAACACTGAAGCTTTCTTT. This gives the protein CASRGGGVNTEAFF.

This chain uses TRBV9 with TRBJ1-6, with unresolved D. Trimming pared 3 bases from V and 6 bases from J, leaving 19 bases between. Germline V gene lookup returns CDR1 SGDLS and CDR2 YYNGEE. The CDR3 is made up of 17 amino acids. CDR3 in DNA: TGTGCCAGCAGCGCTATGATTGGGGTCTCCGGTAATTCACCCCTCCACTTT. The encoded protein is CASSAMIGVSGNSPLHF.

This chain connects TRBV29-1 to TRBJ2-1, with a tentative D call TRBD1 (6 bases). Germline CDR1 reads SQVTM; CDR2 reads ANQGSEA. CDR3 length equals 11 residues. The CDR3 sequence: CSTKQGTEQFF. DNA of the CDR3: TGCAGTACTAAACAGGGAACTGAGCAGTTCTTC.

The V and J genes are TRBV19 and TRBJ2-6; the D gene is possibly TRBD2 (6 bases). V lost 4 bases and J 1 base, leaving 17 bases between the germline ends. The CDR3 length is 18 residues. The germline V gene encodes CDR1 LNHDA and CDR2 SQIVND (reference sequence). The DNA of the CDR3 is TGTGCCAGTAGTACCATGGGGGGAGTCTTATCTGGGGCCAACGTCCTGACTTTC. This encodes CASSTMGGVLSGANVLTF.

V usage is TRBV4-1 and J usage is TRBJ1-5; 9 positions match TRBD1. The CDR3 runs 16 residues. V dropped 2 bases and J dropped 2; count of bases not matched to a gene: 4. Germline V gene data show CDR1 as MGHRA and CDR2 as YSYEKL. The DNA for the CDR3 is TGCGCCAGCAGCCAATCCGGGGACAGGGGCAATCAGCCCCAGCATTTT. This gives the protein CASSQSGDRGNQPQHF.

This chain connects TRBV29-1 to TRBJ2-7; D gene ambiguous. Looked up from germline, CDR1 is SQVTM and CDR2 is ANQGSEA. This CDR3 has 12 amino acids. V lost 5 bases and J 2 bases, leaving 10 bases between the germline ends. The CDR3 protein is CSVMQPPYEQYF. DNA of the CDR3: TGCAGCGTTATGCAGCCTCCCTACGAGCAGTACTTC.

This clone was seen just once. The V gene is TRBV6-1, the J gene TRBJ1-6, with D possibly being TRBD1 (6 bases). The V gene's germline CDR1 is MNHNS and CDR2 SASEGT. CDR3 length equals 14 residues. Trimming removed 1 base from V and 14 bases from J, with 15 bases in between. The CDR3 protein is CASSEGTAFKTLHF. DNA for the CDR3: TGTGCCAGCAGTGAAGGGACAGCGTTCAAAACCCTCCACTTT.

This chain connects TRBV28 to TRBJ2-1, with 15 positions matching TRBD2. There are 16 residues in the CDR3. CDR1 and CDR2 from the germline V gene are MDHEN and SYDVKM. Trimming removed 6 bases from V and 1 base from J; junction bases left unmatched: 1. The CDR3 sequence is CASRGTSGRSYNEQFF. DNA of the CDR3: TGTGCCAGCAGAGGGACTAGCGGGAGGTCCTACAATGAGCAGTTCTTC.

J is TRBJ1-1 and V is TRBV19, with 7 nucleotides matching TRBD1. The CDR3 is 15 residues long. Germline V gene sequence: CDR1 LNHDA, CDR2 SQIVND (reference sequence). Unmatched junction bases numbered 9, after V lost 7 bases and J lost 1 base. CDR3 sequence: CASTLRQGTNTEAFF. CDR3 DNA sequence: TGTGCCAGTACCCTTAGACAGGGCACGAACACTGAAGCTTTCTTT.